This T cell receptor (beta chain) was profiled in a study of blood T cell repertoires in COVID-19. TCRdb keeps only in-frame clones here, not all; method: immunoSEQ multiplex PCR. Here the sample spans 450,000 to 500,000 clones, around 85% being singletons. Enrolled through a virtual design, the participants were between about 18 and 89 years of age and came from about two dozen US areas. This CDR3 is 13 amino acids long. Trimming cost V 4 bases and J 6 bases, with 10 bases left between them. Sequencing was carried out using PBMCs or T cells enriched from blood (not recorded which). The TCR sequence derives from a woman in her fifties or sixties who had recovered from COVID-19. V is TRBV12-3 or TRBV12-4 and J is TRBJ2-4, with D perhaps TRBD2 (5 bases). The CDR3 DNA reads TGTGCCAGCAGTTCCGGACTGATAAACATTCAGTACTTC. This gives the protein CASSSGLINIQYF.